This T cell receptor beta chain was observed in a study of cytomegalovirus exposure and HLA in healthy donors. Notes on the study in general: Per a prior analysis, the majority of TCR beta V segments were productive roughly 90% or roughly 30% of the time. Cytomegalovirus-associated TCR beta chains were listed, numbering roughly 150. Roughly uniform depth of sequencing across donors was assumed in presence/absence analyses. With high specificity and sensitivity, the classifier reportedly diagnosed cytomegalovirus status.

PCR amplification relied on 60 Vbeta primers (plus 13 Jbeta primers). Method: immunoSEQ multiplex PCR; TCRdb's copy keeps in-frame clones and lacks some. The repertoire has roughly 68,000 clones, 60% to 80% of them found once; the top ten carry more than 5%. This CDR3 spans 15 amino acids. The V gene's germline CDR1 is MNHEY and CDR2 SVGAGI. Turning to this clone: The antigen remains unidentified. The junction does not match germline at one end; this may be a read error.

Sample: PBMCs. The chain uses TRBV6-5 and TRBJ2-5; 8 bases agree with TRBD2. This clonotype originated in a male donor in good health and CMV-seropositive. The CDR3 region has the DNA TGTGCCAGCAGTGACTCCGGGACTAGCCAAGAGACCCAGTACTTC. Translating it yields CASSDSGTSQETQYF.